One T cell receptor beta chain is described in this entry. Assay used: immunoSEQ multiplex PCR; TCRdb lists only in-frame clones, some missing. The sample carries under 300,000 clones, 70% to 90% recorded once. The data belong to a study of blood T cell repertoires in COVID-19. Overall study: COVID-19 samples, acute and convalescent, were from the United States, Italy and Spain.

CDR1 is MNHEY, CDR2 SVGEGT, per germline. The CDR3 contains 15 residues. Trimming removed 2 bases from V and 6 bases from J, with 11 bases in between. The rearrangement links TRBV6-2 or TRBV6-3 to TRBJ1-6; D uncertain. The sample was peripheral blood. The TCR was taken from a woman aged 40 to 50 who had recovered from COVID-19. The CDR3 DNA is TGTGCCAGCAGTTACCTCGGCCGGGGTAATTCACCCCTCCACTTT. It encodes CASSYLGRGNSPLHF.